Shown below are 32 T cell receptor beta chains from a single sample sequenced in a study of blood T cell repertoires in COVID-19. This table comes from immunoSEQ multiplex PCR, and its TCRdb copy is limited to in-frame clones, with some not included. The sample gives approximately 210,000 clones, about four fifths of which show up once; less than 8% is in the top ten. The specimen was peripheral blood. The receptors originated from a woman aged 45-65 years with active or convalescent COVID-19.

This chain joins TRBV19 and TRBJ1-6; 11 positions match TRBD1. The V gene end was trimmed by 6 bases and the J gene end by 10 bases; junction bases not matched to a gene: 5. There are 14 residues in the CDR3. CDR1 and CDR2 from the germline V gene are LNHDA and SQIVND (reference sequence). The CDR3 loop is CASSGTGGKSPLHF. As DNA, the CDR3 is TGTGCCAGTAGCGGGACAGGGGGTAAATCACCCCTCCACTTT.

The chain employs TRBV30 and TRBJ1-4; weak D call: TRBD1 (5 bases). V was trimmed by 2 bases and J by 9 bases, leaving 19 bases between them. The V gene's germline CDR1 is GTSNPN and CDR2 SVGIG (reference sequence). The CDR3 runs 15 residues. The CDR3: CAWSRAQGQWKKLFF. The DNA for the CDR3 is TGTGCCTGGAGTCGGGCCCAGGGTCAGTGGAAAAAACTGTTTTTT.

This rearrangement joins TRBV29-1 to TRBJ2-7; 7 bases are a match to TRBD1. This CDR3 has 17 amino acids. The V gene end was trimmed by 7 bases and the J gene end by 1 base; junction bases not matched to a gene: 19. CDR1 SQVTM and CDR2 ANQGSEA come from the germline V gene. Written as DNA, the CDR3 is TGCAGCGGTATTCAGAAATACCCAGGGGGTGCATCCTACGAGCAGTACTTC. Amino acids: CSGIQKYPGGASYEQYF.

This chain links TRBV19 with TRBJ1-1; D remains ambiguous. Trimming shortened V by 6 bases and J by 1 base, and 12 bases separated the two germline ends. Germline CDR1 LNHDA, CDR2 SQIVND (reference sequence). The CDR3 contains 14 residues. Written as DNA, the CDR3 is TGTGCCAGTAGGACTCTGGCGGGGAACACTGAAGCTTTCTTT. It yields the protein CASRTLAGNTEAFF.

The chain recombines TRBV5-1 with TRBJ2-5; 7 bases align to TRBD2. Germline V gives CDR1 SGHRS, CDR2 YFSETQ. The CDR3 extends over 15 amino acids. The V and J ends lost 1 base and 5 bases, in that order; junction bases with no gene match: 8. The CDR3 is CASSLRTAGGETQYF. CDR3 sequence (DNA): TGCGCCAGCAGCTTGCGCACGGCCGGGGGGGAGACCCAGTACTTC.

The sample holds a few counts of this clone. This rearrangement joins TRBV7-9 to TRBJ2-7; the match to TRBD1 covers 10 bases. This CDR3 comprises 15 residues. Germline V CDR1 and CDR2: SEHNR, FQNEAQ (reference sequence). Unmatched junction bases numbered 8, after V lost 4 bases and J lost 5 bases. This chain's CDR3 is CASSSGQGDRDEQYF. CDR3 DNA sequence: TGTGCCAGCAGCTCCGGACAGGGGGATAGGGACGAGCAGTACTTC.

A few counts support this clone. The V gene is TRBV19, the J gene TRBJ2-3, with 8 bases fitting TRBD1. V shed 3 bases and J 0 bases; nucleotides not matched to a gene: 2. Germline lookup yields CDR1 LNHDA and CDR2 SQIVND (reference sequence). CDR3 length equals 15 residues. CDR3 sequence reads: CASSIRTGSTDTQYF. The CDR3 nucleotides read TGTGCCAGTAGTATTCGGACAGGGAGCACAGATACGCAGTATTTT. The entire variable domain, with the rest obtained from reference TRBV19 and TRBJ2-3, is as follows: DGGITQSPKYLFRKEGQNVTLSCEQNLNHDAMYWYRQDPGQGLRLIYYSQIVNDFQKGDIAEGYSVSREKKESFPLTVTSAQKNPTAFYLCASSIRTGSTDTQYFGPGTRLTVL.

This rearrangement joins TRBV7-9 to TRBJ2-4; the D gene is possibly TRBD2 (5 bases). CDR3 length: 18 residues. With 5 bases removed from V and 1 base from J, the gap between germline ends came to 21 bases. Germline loops: CDR1 SEHNR, CDR2 FQNEAQ (reference sequence). In DNA form, the CDR3 reads TGTGCCAGCAGCGGGAGCATTTTCGGGGTTGAGGCCAAAAACATTCAGTACTTC. Translating gives CASSGSIFGVEAKNIQYF.

The rearrangement links TRBV10-3 to TRBJ2-7; 7 bases agree with TRBD2. After removal of 6 bases from V and 3 bases from J, the junction contained 2 bases not matched to a gene. Germline-derived CDR1 and CDR2 are ENHRY and SYGVKD. The CDR3 consists of 12 residues. CDR3 sequence reads: CAISRTSYEQYF. The CDR3, as DNA: TGTGCCATCAGCCGGACTAGCTACGAGCAGTACTTC.

This clone has only one observation. The gene calls are TRBV7-9 and TRBJ1-2; the D gene is possibly TRBD1 (6 bases). Per the germline V gene, CDR1 is SEHNR and CDR2 is FQNEAQ (reference sequence). CDR3 size: 12 residues. V lost 7 bases to trimming and J lost 6 bases, with 12 bases between them. CDR3 DNA: TGTGCCAGCAAAGGGACATCGGATGGCTACACCTTC. It encodes CASKGTSDGYTF.

V usage is TRBV7-9 and J usage is TRBJ1-6; TRBD1 matches at 7 bases. The CDR3 contains 14 residues. Germline CDR1 SEHNR, CDR2 FQNEAQ (reference sequence). V lost 4 bases to trimming and J lost 7 bases; unmatched junction nucleotides: 4. The CDR3 sequence is CASSYPGQNSPLHF. The CDR3 nucleotides are TGTGCCAGCAGCTACCCGGGACAGAATTCACCCCTCCACTTT.

This clone was found once. V gene TRBV7-9 combines with J gene TRBJ1-1, with a possible D match to TRBD1 (5 bases). There are 14 residues in the CDR3. Trimming shortened V by 5 bases and J by 5 bases, and 15 bases separated the two germline ends. CDR1 SEHNR and CDR2 FQNEAQ come from the germline V gene (reference sequence). The CDR3 sequence: CASSRLGGLTEAFF. CDR3 sequence (DNA): TGTGCCAGCAGCCGTTTGGGGGGGTTAACTGAAGCTTTCTTT.

V gene TRBV7-2 combines with J gene TRBJ1-1; possibly TRBD1 for D (6 bases). Trimming left V 5 bases short and J 7 bases short, with 14 bases between. Per germline, CDR1 SGHTA and CDR2 FQGNSA. The CDR3 runs to 13 residues. The CDR3 protein is CASSLDRGFEAFF. CDR3 coding DNA: TGTGCCAGCAGCCTGGACAGAGGGTTTGAAGCTTTCTTT.

The V gene is TRBV28, the J gene TRBJ1-1; tentative D call: TRBD1 (5 bases). V was clipped by 1 base and J by 1 base, with 10 bases between them. The CDR3 length is 15 residues. Germline assignment: CDR1 MDHEN and CDR2 SYDVKM. Here the CDR3 reads CASSLYQGANTEAFF. CDR3 nucleotide sequence: TGTGCCAGCAGTTTATACCAGGGTGCGAACACTGAAGCTTTCTTT.

The genes are TRBV24-1 and TRBJ2-5, with 7 bases identical to TRBD2. With 7 bases clipped from V and 6 bases from J, the junction kept 16 bases outside the gene matches. CDR1 is KGHDR, CDR2 SFDVKD, per germline. The CDR3 totals 16 residues. The CDR3 protein is CATSQSGGGLTQTQYF. Here the CDR3 DNA reads TGTGCCACCAGCCAGTCTGGGGGAGGGCTTACGCAGACCCAGTACTTC.

This clone turned up a few times. This chain links TRBV29-1 with TRBJ1-1, with D hard to call. CDR3 length equals 12 residues. Germline assignment: CDR1 SQVTM and CDR2 ANQGSEA. Trimming cost V 7 bases and J 4 bases, with 13 bases left between them. In DNA form, the CDR3 reads TGCAGCGCTTGGAAGGGAGGCACTGAAGCTTTCTTT. Translated, it gives CSAWKGGTEAFF.

Details on this clone: No DNA is shown, since the ends of the CDR3 on it are uncertain; the CDR3 is the one TCRdb lists. J is TRBJ1-3 and V is TRBV28. The CDR3 has 15 amino acids, counting both end residues. Germline-derived CDR1 and CDR2 are MDHEN and SYDVKM. CDR3: CASSSSGGSGNTIYF.

J is TRBJ2-5 and V is TRBV29-1; D not certain. Trimming removed 5 bases at V and 5 bases at J, with 12 bases between. The CDR3 is made up of 12 amino acids. Germline CDR1 is SQVTM and CDR2 is ANQGSEA. This CDR3 is CSVCPGLETQYF. CDR3 in DNA: TGCAGCGTTTGCCCGGGTTTGGAGACCCAGTACTTC.

This rearrangement joins TRBV28 to TRBJ1-4; D gene uncertain. V was trimmed by 5 bases and J by 6 bases, leaving 4 bases between them. The CDR3 totals 11 residues. CDR1 is MDHEN, CDR2 SYDVKM, per germline. The CDR3: CASSTYEKLFF. CDR3 in DNA: TGTGCCAGCAGTACATATGAAAAACTGTTTTTT.

The chain has TRBV27 and TRBJ1-2, with a weak D call TRBD1 (6 bases). Per the germline V gene, CDR1 is MNHEY and CDR2 is SMNVEV (reference sequence). The CDR3 consists of 15 residues. The V gene lost 3 bases and the J gene lost 7 bases, with 18 bases spanning the gap. This CDR3 is CASSLKQGIHGGYTF. CDR3 bases: TGTGCCAGCAGTTTGAAACAGGGAATCCACGGTGGCTACACCTTC.

The chain employs TRBV2 and TRBJ1-2; TRBD1 matches 8 bases. With V trimmed by 7 bases and J by 4 bases, 20 bases remained unmatched. This CDR3 comprises 18 residues. In germline, CDR1 is SNHLY, CDR2 FYNNEI. CDR3 protein: CASTGFPRFGQGRYGYTF. The CDR3 nucleotides are TGTGCCAGCACCGGTTTCCCCCGGTTTGGACAGGGACGCTATGGCTACACCTTC.

This rearrangement joins TRBV19 to TRBJ1-1, with D hard to call. The V gene's germline CDR1 is LNHDA and CDR2 SQIVND (reference sequence). CDR3 length: 13 amino acids. V was shortened by 8 bases and J by 4 bases, with 14 bases between the two germline ends. CDR3 loop: CASWTPGSTEAFF. As DNA, the CDR3 is TGTGCCAGTTGGACCCCGGGGAGCACTGAAGCTTTCTTT. Full variable domain (missing parts from reference TRBV19 and TRBJ1-1): DGGITQSPKYLFRKEGQNVTLSCEQNLNHDAMYWYRQDPGQGLRLIYYSQIVNDFQKGDIAEGYSVSREKKESFPLTVTSAQKNPTAFYLCASWTPGSTEAFFGQGTRLTVV.

CDR3 region: CASSVYSGGLPNTGELFF. DNA of the CDR3: TGTGCCAGCAGCGTATACAGCGGGGGGCTCCCCAACACCGGGGAGCTGTTTTTT. The V gene is TRBV9, the J gene TRBJ2-2; TRBD2 agrees at 9 bases. Germline lookup yields CDR1 SGDLS and CDR2 YYNGEE. The length of the CDR3 is 18 residues. The junction had 9 bases not matched to a gene; V was cut back by 1 base and J by 2 bases.

The chain recombines TRBV21-1 with TRBJ2-6; whether TRBD2, the table's D call, matches the DNA was not checked. TRBV21-1 is designated a pseudogene. The CDR3 consists of 16 residues. CDR3 DNA: TGTGCCTGTAGATGGGGTCTGGCGGGAGGGGCCAACGTCCTGACTTTC. Protein sequence: CACRWGLAGGANVLTF.

The rearrangement joins TRBV14 to TRBJ1-1, with D perhaps TRBD1 (5 bases). V was pared by 2 bases and J by 1 base, with 5 bases between. The CDR3 totals 13 residues. Germline V gene sequence: CDR1 SGHDN, CDR2 FVKESK. The CDR3 is CASSQQGNTEAFF. DNA for the CDR3: TGTGCCAGCAGCCAACAGGGGAACACTGAAGCTTTCTTT.

The chain employs TRBV6-6 and TRBJ2-5; 14 bases fit TRBD2. Germline V gives CDR1 MNHNY, CDR2 SVGAGI (reference sequence). V lost 5 bases and J lost 3; bases outside the gene matches: 8. The length of the CDR3 is 17 residues. The DNA for the CDR3 is TGTGCCAGCAGTCGCCAGGGACTAGCGGGAGTTGAAGAGACCCAGTACTTC. Translating it yields CASSRQGLAGVEETQYF.

The V gene is TRBV18, the J gene TRBJ1-3; no clear D. This CDR3 spans 16 amino acids. V lost 3 bases and J 1 base, leaving 13 bases between the germline ends. Germline CDR1 KGHSH, CDR2 LQKENI. CDR3 loop: CASSPGQIISGNTIYF. The CDR3 bases are TGTGCCAGCTCACCGGGCCAGATCATTTCTGGAAACACCATATATTTT.

This chain connects TRBV9 to TRBJ2-7, with 10 bases that match TRBD1. CDR3 length: 17 residues. Trimming took 4 bases from V and 5 from J; bases not matched to a gene: 15. Germline V gene sequence: CDR1 SGDLS, CDR2 YYNGEE. CDR3 amino acids: CASSPRAGTGDIDEQYF. DNA for the CDR3: TGTGCCAGCAGCCCCCGGGCCGGGACAGGGGACATCGACGAGCAGTACTTC.

This chain connects TRBV7-9 to TRBJ2-5, with TRBD1 as a possible D gene (6 bases). This CDR3 comprises 14 residues. Trimming took 2 bases from V and 5 from J, leaving 12 bases between them. CDR1 is SEHNR, CDR2 FQNEAQ, per germline (reference sequence). CDR3 in amino acids: CASSLTGGGETQYF. The CDR3, as DNA: TGTGCCAGCAGCTTAACTGGGGGCGGGGAGACCCAGTACTTC. The full variable domain, its missing parts supplied by reference TRBV7-9 and TRBJ2-5, is DTGVSQNPRHKITKRGQNVTFRCDPISEHNRLYWYRQTLGQGPEFLTYFQNEAQLEKSRLLSDRFSAERPKGSFSTLEIQRTEQGDSAMYLCASSLTGGGETQYFGPGTRLLVL.

Here the CDR3 DNA reads TGTGCCAGCAGTTACTCAGGACGGGCGGGCTCCTACGAGCAGTACTTC. Amino acid sequence: CASSYSGRAGSYEQYF. V and J are TRBV6-5 and TRBJ2-7, with D maybe TRBD2 (5 bases). The CDR3 consists of 16 residues. V was pared by 0 bases and J by 0 bases, with 12 bases between. Germline V CDR1 and CDR2: MNHEY, SVGAGI.

DNA for the CDR3: TGTGCCAGCAGCTCAGGACTGTACACTGAAGCTTTCTTT. As protein: CASSSGLYTEAFF. The chain uses TRBV11-2 and TRBJ1-1; D remains unclear. Germline V gene sequence: CDR1 SGHAT, CDR2 FQNNGV. The CDR3 has 13 amino acids. V lost 4 bases and J 3 bases, leaving 9 bases between the germline ends.

The chain carries TRBV28 and TRBJ1-5; tentative D call: TRBD1 (5 bases). V was cut by 6 bases and J by 7 bases, with 13 bases left in between. Per germline, CDR1 MDHEN and CDR2 SYDVKM. This CDR3 has 13 amino acids. The CDR3 DNA reads TGTGCCAGCAGCAACGGGGGGGGGCAGCCCCAGCATTTT. As protein: CASSNGGGQPQHF.